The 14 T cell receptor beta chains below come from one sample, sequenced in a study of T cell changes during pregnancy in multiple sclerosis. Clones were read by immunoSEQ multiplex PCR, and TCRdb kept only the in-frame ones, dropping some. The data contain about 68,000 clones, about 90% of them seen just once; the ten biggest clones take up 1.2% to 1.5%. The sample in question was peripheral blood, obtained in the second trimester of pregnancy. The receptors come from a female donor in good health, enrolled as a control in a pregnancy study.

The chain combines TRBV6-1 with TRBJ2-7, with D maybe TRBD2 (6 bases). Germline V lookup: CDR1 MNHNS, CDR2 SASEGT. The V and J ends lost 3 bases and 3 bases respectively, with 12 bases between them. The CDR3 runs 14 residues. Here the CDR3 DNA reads TGTGCCAGCAGTGACAACACGGGGGACTACGAGCAGTACTTC. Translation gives CASSDNTGDYEQYF.

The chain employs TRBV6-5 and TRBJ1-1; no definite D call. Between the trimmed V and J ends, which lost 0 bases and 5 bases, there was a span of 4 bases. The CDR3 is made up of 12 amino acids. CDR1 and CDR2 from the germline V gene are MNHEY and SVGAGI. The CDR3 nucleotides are TGTGCCAGCAGTTACTCGAGGACTGAAGCTTTCTTT. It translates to CASSYSRTEAFF.

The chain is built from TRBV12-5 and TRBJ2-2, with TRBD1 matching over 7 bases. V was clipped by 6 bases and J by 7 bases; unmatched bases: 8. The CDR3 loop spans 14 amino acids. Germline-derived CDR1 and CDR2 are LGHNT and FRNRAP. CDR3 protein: CASGSTGLGGELFF. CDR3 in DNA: TGTGCTAGTGGCTCGACAGGGTTGGGCGGGGAGCTGTTTTTT. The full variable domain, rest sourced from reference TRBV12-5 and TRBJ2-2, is DARVTQTPRHKVTEMGQEVTMRCQPILGHNTVFWYRQTMMQGLELLAYFRNRAPLDDSGMPKDRFSAEMPDATLATLKIQPSEPRDSAVYFCASGSTGLGGELFFGEGSRLTVL.

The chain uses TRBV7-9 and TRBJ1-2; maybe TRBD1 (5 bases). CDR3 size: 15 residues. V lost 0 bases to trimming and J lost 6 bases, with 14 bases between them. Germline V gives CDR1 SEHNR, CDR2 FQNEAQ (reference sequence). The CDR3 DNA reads TGTGCCAGCAGCTTAGCTGGAGGGGCGAAACATGGCTACACCTTC. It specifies CASSLAGGAKHGYTF.

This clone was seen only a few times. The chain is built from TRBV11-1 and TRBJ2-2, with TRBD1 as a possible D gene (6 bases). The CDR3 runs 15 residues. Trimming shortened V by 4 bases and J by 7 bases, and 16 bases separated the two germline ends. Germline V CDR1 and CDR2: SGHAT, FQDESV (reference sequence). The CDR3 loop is CASSSSGLRGGELFF. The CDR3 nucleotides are TGTGCCAGCAGCTCGAGCGGTCTCAGGGGCGGGGAGCTGTTTTTT.

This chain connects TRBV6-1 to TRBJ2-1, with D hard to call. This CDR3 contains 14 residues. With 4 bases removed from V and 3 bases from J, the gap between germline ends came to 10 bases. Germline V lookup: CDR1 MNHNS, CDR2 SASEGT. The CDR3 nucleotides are TGTGCCAGCAGTGGAAAAGGCGGCTACAATGAGCAGTTCTTC. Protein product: CASSGKGGYNEQFF.

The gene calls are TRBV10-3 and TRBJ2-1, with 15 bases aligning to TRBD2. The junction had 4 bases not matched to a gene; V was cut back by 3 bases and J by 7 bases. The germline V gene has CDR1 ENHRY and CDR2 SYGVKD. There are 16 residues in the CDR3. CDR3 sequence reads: CAISDGTSGRSNEQFF. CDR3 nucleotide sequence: TGTGCCATCAGTGACGGGACTAGCGGGAGGTCGAATGAGCAGTTCTTC.

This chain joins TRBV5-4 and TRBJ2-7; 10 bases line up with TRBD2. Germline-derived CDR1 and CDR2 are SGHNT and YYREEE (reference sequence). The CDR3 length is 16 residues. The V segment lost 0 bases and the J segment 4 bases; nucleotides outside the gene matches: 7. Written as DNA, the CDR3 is TGTGCCAGCAGCTTGGCTAGCGGGAGCGGTTTTTACGAGCAGTACTTC. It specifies CASSLASGSGFYEQYF.

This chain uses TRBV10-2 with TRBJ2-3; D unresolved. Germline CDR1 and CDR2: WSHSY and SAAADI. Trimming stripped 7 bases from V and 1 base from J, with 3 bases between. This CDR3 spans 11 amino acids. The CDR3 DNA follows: TGCGCCAGCACTGGCACAGATACGCAGTATTTT. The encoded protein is CASTGTDTQYF.

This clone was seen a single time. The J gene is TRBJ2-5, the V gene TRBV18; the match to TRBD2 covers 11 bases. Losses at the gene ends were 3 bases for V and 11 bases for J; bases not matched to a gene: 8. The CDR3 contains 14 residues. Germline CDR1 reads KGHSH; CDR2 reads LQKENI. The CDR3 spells CASSPPTSGRSQYF. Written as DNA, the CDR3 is TGTGCCAGCTCACCGCCCACTAGCGGGAGATCGCAGTACTTC.

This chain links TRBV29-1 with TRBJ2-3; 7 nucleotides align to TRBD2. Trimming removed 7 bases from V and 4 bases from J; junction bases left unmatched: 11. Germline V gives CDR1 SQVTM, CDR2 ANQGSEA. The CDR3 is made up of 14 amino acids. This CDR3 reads CSATLGGKPDTQYF. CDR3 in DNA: TGCAGCGCCACACTCGGGGGGAAACCAGATACGCAGTATTTT.

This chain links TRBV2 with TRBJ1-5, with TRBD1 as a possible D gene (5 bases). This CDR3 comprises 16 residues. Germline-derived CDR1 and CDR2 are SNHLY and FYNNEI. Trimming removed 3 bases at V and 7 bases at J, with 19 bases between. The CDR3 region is CASSDEWARGRQPQHF. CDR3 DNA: TGTGCCAGCAGTGATGAGTGGGCAAGGGGCAGACAGCCCCAGCATTTT.

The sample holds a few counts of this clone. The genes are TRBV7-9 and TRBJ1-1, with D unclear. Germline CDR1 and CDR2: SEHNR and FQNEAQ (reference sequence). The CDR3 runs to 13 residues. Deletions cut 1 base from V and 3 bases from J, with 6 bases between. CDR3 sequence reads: CASSLEQHTEAFF. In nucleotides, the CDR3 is TGTGCCAGCAGCTTAGAACAGCACACTGAAGCTTTCTTT.

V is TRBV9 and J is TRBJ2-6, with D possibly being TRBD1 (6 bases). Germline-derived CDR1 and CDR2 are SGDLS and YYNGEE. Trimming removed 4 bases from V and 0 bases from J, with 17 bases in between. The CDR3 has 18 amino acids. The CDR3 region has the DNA TGTGCCAGCAGCTCCCGACAGGATGAGAACTCTGGGGCCAACGTCCTGACTTTC. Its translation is CASSSRQDENSGANVLTF.